This paragraph reports one TCR beta chain. Its antigen is not identified. This specimen belongs to a study of OX40 agonist ivuxolimab in advanced cancers. General study findings and limits: Antigen specificity was not determined for the expanded peripheral T cells.

Clones were sequenced by immunoSEQ multiplex PCR, and TCRdb holds only the in-frame ones, with some missing. This sample yields more than 60,000 clones, of which approximately 83% are seen a single time; 3.5% to 4.5% belongs to the top ten. V lost 0 bases to trimming and J lost 1 base, with 6 bases between them. The CDR3 spans 14 residues. Per the germline V gene, CDR1 is SGHDT and CDR2 is YYEEEE. This TCR derives from an adult with an advanced solid tumor such as melanoma, head and neck, liver or kidney cancer. V gene TRBV5-6 combines with J gene TRBJ2-3; D remains ambiguous. The starting material was CD4+ or CD8+ T cells sorted from blood, obtained in a trial of the OX40 agonist ivuxolimab. CDR3: CASSLGVGTDTQYF. The CDR3 DNA sequence: TGTGCCAGCAGCTTGGGAGTGGGCACAGATACGCAGTATTTT.